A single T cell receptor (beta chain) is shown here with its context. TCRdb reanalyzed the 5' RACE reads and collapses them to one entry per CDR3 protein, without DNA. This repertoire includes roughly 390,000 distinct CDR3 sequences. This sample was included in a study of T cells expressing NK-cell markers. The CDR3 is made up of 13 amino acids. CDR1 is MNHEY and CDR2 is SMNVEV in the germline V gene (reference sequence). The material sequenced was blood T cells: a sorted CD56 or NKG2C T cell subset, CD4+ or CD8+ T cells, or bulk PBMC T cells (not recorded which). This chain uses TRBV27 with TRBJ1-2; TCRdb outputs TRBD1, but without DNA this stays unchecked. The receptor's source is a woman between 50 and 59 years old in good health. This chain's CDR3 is CASRSQGEYGYTF.